This entry features one TCR beta chain sequence. Its antigen is unidentified. This sample was taken from a study of cytomegalovirus exposure and HLA in healthy donors. Whole-study findings and limits: First-cohort TCR clusters were later found to tend to co-occur in the 120 validation repertoires. The study recorded 160 or so TCR beta chains that were cytomegalovirus-associated.

Germline V gene data show CDR1 as SGHNT and CDR2 as YENEEA. The CDR3 is made up of 14 amino acids. V lost 4 bases to trimming and J lost 7 bases; unmatched junction nucleotides: 4. Produced via immunoSEQ multiplex PCR; TCRdb's table is partial and in-frame only. The sample lists more than 130,000 clones; about 90% were seen once. From the roughly 120-subject validation cohort, which was separate from the roughly 710-subject first cohort, the donors were drawn. The chain links TRBV11-3 to TRBJ2-3; TRBD2 matches 11 bases. The sample taken for sequencing was PBMCs. The receptor comes from a woman between 18 and 29 years old in good health and CMV-seropositive. This CDR3 is CASSSGTSGNTQYF. As DNA, the CDR3 is TGTGCCAGCAGCTCCGGGACTAGCGGAAATACGCAGTATTTT.